This record covers a single T cell receptor beta chain. Per the original methods: The authors estimated nucleated cell counts from reference gene primer amplification. Clones were sequenced by immunoSEQ multiplex PCR, and TCRdb holds only the in-frame ones, with some missing. D and trimming come from the DNA, and the V and J calls and clone size come from that table. The sample lists approximately 390,000 clones, around 89% occurring once. These data come from a study of blood T cell repertoires in COVID-19. The sequence derives from a man aged 18 to 30 with active or convalescent COVID-19. Sequencing input: peripheral blood.

This chain's CDR3 is CASSLGGATDTQYF. CDR3 coding DNA: TGTGCCAGCAGCTTAGGGGGGGCAACAGATACGCAGTATTTT. The chain has TRBV7-3 and TRBJ2-3; maybe TRBD2 (7 bases). This CDR3 is built from 14 residues. CDR1 is SGHTA, CDR2 FQGTGA, per germline. Trimming stripped 2 bases from V and 3 bases from J, with 9 bases between.